This passage covers 26 T cell receptor beta chains from one sample sequenced in a study of T cell changes during pregnancy in multiple sclerosis. Assay: immunoSEQ multiplex PCR; the TCRdb copy retains only in-frame clones and omits some. The sample contains tens of thousands of clones, 93% of which appear only once. Sequencing used CD4+ T cells from peripheral blood mononuclear cells, obtained in the third trimester of pregnancy. The receptors come from a female donor with multiple sclerosis, enrolled in a pregnancy study.

This chain connects TRBV7-8 to TRBJ1-3; D unresolved. This CDR3 is 15 amino acids long. The V gene's germline CDR1 is SGHVS and CDR2 FQNEAQ. V was shortened by 1 base and J by 4 bases, with 11 bases between the two germline ends. The CDR3 spells CASSLGRGRGNTIYF. DNA for the CDR3: TGTGCCAGCAGCTTAGGAAGAGGTCGGGGAAACACCATATATTTT. The full variable domain, completed using reference TRBV7-8 and TRBJ1-3, is GAGVSQSPRYKVAKRGQDVALRCDPISGHVSLFWYQQALGQGPEFLTYFQNEAQLDKSGLPSDRFFAERPEGSVSTLKIQRTQQEDSAVYLCASSLGRGRGNTIYFGEGSWLTVV.

The chain carries TRBV7-2 and TRBJ1-6, with a tentative D call TRBD1 (5 bases). Trimming left V 3 bases short and J 8 bases short, with 17 bases between. Per the germline V gene, CDR1 is SGHTA and CDR2 is FQGNSA. The CDR3 sequence is 16 residues long. CDR3 in DNA: TGTGCCAGCAGCTTGGAGTGGGGGGTTGCACATTCACCCCTCCACTTT. Protein sequence: CASSLEWGVAHSPLHF.

The chain links TRBV7-9 to TRBJ2-1, with TRBD2 matching 12 bases. The length of the CDR3 is 14 residues. Germline CDR1 and CDR2: SEHNR and FQNEAQ (reference sequence). The junction had 1 base not matched to a gene; V was cut back by 3 bases and J by 7 bases. In DNA, the CDR3 is TGTGCCAGCAGCTTTGGACTAGCGGGAAATGAGCAGTTCTTC. Translating it yields CASSFGLAGNEQFF.

This clone has just one count. The chain combines TRBV28 with TRBJ1-2; no firm D call. V lost 2 bases and J lost 13, with 17 bases in between. Germline V gene sequence: CDR1 MDHEN, CDR2 SYDVKM. CDR3 length: 13 residues. CDR3 DNA: TGTGCCAGCAGTTTAATGGGTCCTATAGCTGTCACCTTC. It encodes CASSLMGPIAVTF.

This clone was found once. The CDR3 region has the DNA TGTGCCAGCAGCTTGCGGGGGGCCGTGAACACTGAAGCTTTCTTT. Translation gives CASSLRGAVNTEAFF. The J gene is TRBJ1-1, the V gene TRBV7-2; D is possibly TRBD1 (6 bases). Germline CDR1 reads SGHTA; CDR2 reads FQGNSA. V was trimmed by 3 bases and J by 0 bases, leaving 11 bases between them. The CDR3 length is 15 residues.

The chain has TRBV25-1 and TRBJ2-1, with 9 positions matching TRBD1. J was trimmed by 9 bases and V by 6 bases; bases with no gene match: 6. CDR1 is MGHDK, CDR2 SYGVNS, per germline. The CDR3 length is 13 residues. The CDR3 sequence: CASRGQGTIEQFF. CDR3 DNA sequence: TGTGCCAGCAGAGGACAGGGGACTATTGAGCAGTTCTTC. Combining the CDR3 with reference TRBV25-1 and TRBJ2-1 gives the whole variable domain EADIYQTPRYLVIGTGKKITLECSQTMGHDKMYWYQQDPGMELHLIHYSYGVNSTEKGDLSSESTVSRIRTEHFPLTLESARPSHTSQYLCASRGQGTIEQFFGPGTRLTVL.

CDR3 residues: CASSLSAGTGGEAYGYTF. The DNA of the CDR3 is TGTGCCAGCAGTTTATCTGCAGGGACAGGGGGAGAGGCCTATGGCTACACCTTC. This rearrangement joins TRBV27 to TRBJ1-2, with TRBD1 matching 11 bases. The ends lost 0 bases at V and 4 bases at J; junction bases unmatched: 10. This CDR3 comprises 18 residues. The germline V gene has CDR1 MNHEY and CDR2 SMNVEV (reference sequence).

The chain joins TRBV18 to TRBJ2-1, with 7 bases aligning to TRBD2. With 5 bases clipped from V and 4 bases from J, the junction kept 11 bases outside the gene matches. Germline-derived CDR1 and CDR2 are KGHSH and LQKENI. CDR3 length: 16 amino acids. Here the CDR3 DNA reads TGTGCCAGCTCATCACTAGCGCAGAACTTGTACAATGAGCAGTTCTTC. Translated, it gives CASSSLAQNLYNEQFF.

This chain connects TRBV7-8 to TRBJ2-7, with TRBD2 identical over 7 bases. V shed 4 bases, J shed 6 bases, and the junction held 15 bases outside the gene matches. This CDR3 has 16 residues. The germline CDR1 and CDR2 sequences are SGHVS and FQNEAQ. The CDR3, as DNA: TGTGCCAGCAGCTCGACGGGTGGGACTATGCCCATCGAGCAGTACTTC. This codes for CASSSTGGTMPIEQYF.

The rearrangement joins TRBV5-4 to TRBJ2-2, with D perhaps matching TRBD1 (6 bases). The CDR3 sequence is 15 residues long. Trimming took 4 bases from V and 0 from J, leaving 10 bases between them. Germline-derived CDR1 and CDR2 are SGHNT and YYREEE (reference sequence). The CDR3 DNA reads TGTGCCAGCAGCCTAACAGGGCCGAACACCGGGGAGCTGTTTTTT. It specifies CASSLTGPNTGELFF.

The chain links TRBV7-2 to TRBJ2-5; 7 bases line up with TRBD2. CDR3 size: 18 residues. From germline, CDR1 is SGHTA and CDR2 FQGNSA. The V and J ends lost 2 bases and 4 bases, in that order; junction bases with no gene match: 16. The CDR3 DNA reads TGTGCCAGCAGCTTAAGGGCTAGCGGAGGGCCGATGGGAGAGACCCAGTACTTC. Its protein is CASSLRASGGPMGETQYF.

This clone was recorded once. Its ends do not fully match the called genes, so a read error is possible. DNA for the CDR3: TGTGCCTGCCACGGACAGGTAGAGAGTTTT. Amino acid sequence: CACHGQVESF. This sequence joins TRBV30 and TRBJ2-3; 7 bases match TRBD1. Looked up from germline, CDR1 is GTSNPN and CDR2 is SVGIG (reference sequence). This CDR3 is built from 10 residues.

The chain joins TRBV7-2 to TRBJ2-5; 11 bases are shared with TRBD2. The trim removed 5 bases at V and 3 bases at J, leaving 2 bases unmatched. Germline V CDR1 and CDR2: SGHTA, FQGNSA. CDR3 length equals 14 residues. DNA for the CDR3: TGTGCCAGCAGCGTGGGACTAGCGGAAGAGACCCAGTACTTC. Translation: CASSVGLAEETQYF. The full variable domain, with the rest looked up from reference TRBV7-2 and TRBJ2-5, is GAGVSQSPSNKVTEKGKDVELRCDPISGHTALYWYRQSLGQGLEFLIYFQGNSAPDKSGLPSDRFSAERTGGSVSTLTIQRTQQEDSAVYLCASSVGLAEETQYFGPGTRLLVL.

The J gene is TRBJ1-6, the V gene TRBV6-5, with 7 bases identical to TRBD1. The trim removed 6 bases at V and 10 bases at J, leaving 15 bases unmatched. The CDR3 is 16 residues long. Germline values: CDR1 MNHEY, CDR2 SVGAGI. The chain's CDR3 is CASSYQTGRKGSPLHF. The CDR3 DNA is TGTGCCAGCAGCTACCAGACAGGGAGAAAAGGGTCACCCCTCCACTTT.

This chain uses TRBV28 with TRBJ2-7; 13 nucleotides agree with TRBD2. This CDR3 is built from 19 residues. Germline-derived CDR1 and CDR2 are MDHEN and SYDVKM. Trimming took 4 bases from V and 5 from J; bases not matched to a gene: 17. The CDR3 bases are TGTGCCAGCAGTTCTGTACAGGGACTAGCGGGACTCCCGCGGAACGAGCAGTACTTC. This encodes CASSSVQGLAGLPRNEQYF. The entire variable domain, with the rest obtained from reference TRBV28 and TRBJ2-7, is as follows: DVKVTQSSRYLVKRTGEKVFLECVQDMDHENMFWYRQDPGLGLRLIYFSYDVKMKEKGDIPEGYSVSREKKERFSLILESASTNQTSMYLCASSSVQGLAGLPRNEQYFGPGTRLTVT.

The chain couples TRBV18 to TRBJ2-3; TRBD2 aligns across 7 bases. In germline, CDR1 is KGHSH, CDR2 LQKENI. The CDR3 has 14 amino acids. J lost 3 bases, V lost 3 bases, and 3 bases had no gene match. DNA for the CDR3: TGTGCCAGCTCACCCCTCGGGAGGACAGATACGCAGTATTTT. Translation gives CASSPLGRTDTQYF. Filled out from reference TRBV18 and TRBJ2-3, the complete variable domain reads NAGVMQNPRHLVRRRGQEARLRCSPMKGHSHVYWYRQLPEEGLKFMVYLQKENIIDESGMPKERFSAEFPKEGPSILRIQQVVRGDSAAYFCASSPLGRTDTQYFGPGTRLTVL.

The genes are TRBV7-2 and TRBJ1-3, with 8 positions matching TRBD1. The CDR3 is 19 residues long. Germline V CDR1 and CDR2: SGHTA, FQGNSA. V trimming: 1 base; J trimming: 0 bases; junction bases outside the gene matches: 11. The CDR3 protein is CASSLGGQGGRYSGNTIYF. The CDR3 DNA reads as TGTGCCAGCAGCTTAGGAGGACAGGGTGGTCGGTACTCTGGAAACACCATATATTTT.

The chain combines TRBV29-1 with TRBJ1-2; TRBD1 might be the D (6 bases). Trimming removed 8 bases at V and 4 bases at J, with 11 bases between. Per the germline V gene, CDR1 is SQVTM and CDR2 is ANQGSEA. The CDR3 sequence is 11 residues long. The CDR3 DNA reads TGCAGCTACAGGACAGCCTATGGCTACACCTTC. Encoded protein: CSYRTAYGYTF.

V usage is TRBV9 and J usage is TRBJ1-6, with D hard to call. The germline gives CDR1 SGDLS, CDR2 YYNGEE. Between the trimmed V and J ends, which lost 3 bases and 7 bases, there was a span of 14 bases. The CDR3 runs to 15 residues. The CDR3 is CASSAQQSGNSPLHF. The CDR3 region has the DNA TGTGCCAGCAGCGCCCAACAGTCAGGAAATTCACCCCTCCACTTT. Full variable domain (remainder filled in from reference TRBV9 and TRBJ1-6): DSGVTQTPKHLITATGQRVTLRCSPRSGDLSVYWYQQSLDQGLQFLIQYYNGEERAKGNILERFSAQQFPDLHSELNLSSLELGDSALYFCASSAQQSGNSPLHFGNGTRLTVT.

The chain links TRBV6-1 to TRBJ2-7, with TRBD1 identical over 8 bases. The V segment lost 2 bases and the J segment 3 bases; nucleotides outside the gene matches: 6. There are 15 residues in the CDR3. Germline V CDR1 and CDR2: MNHNS, SASEGT. The CDR3 DNA sequence: TGTGCCAGCAGTGAAATGTGGACAGGGTTCTACGAGCAGTACTTC. Its translation is CASSEMWTGFYEQYF.

The rearrangement joins TRBV19 to TRBJ2-5; TRBD1 matches at 7 bases. The junction had 6 bases not matched to a gene; V was cut back by 7 bases and J by 1 base. CDR3 length: 14 amino acids. Germline V gene lookup returns CDR1 LNHDA and CDR2 SQIVND (reference sequence). The CDR3 region has the DNA TGTGCCAGTACCCCAAAGGGGGCCCAAGAGACCCAGTACTTC. Protein: CASTPKGAQETQYF.

The chain carries TRBV6-1 and TRBJ2-3; D remains ambiguous. Per germline, CDR1 MNHNS and CDR2 SASEGT. V was cut by 4 bases and J by 4 bases, with 12 bases left in between. The CDR3 has 14 residues. In DNA form, the CDR3 reads TGTGCCAGCAGTGCAGTCCGGGTTGCAGATACGCAGTATTTT. The encoded protein is CASSAVRVADTQYF.

The chain couples TRBV19 to TRBJ1-1, with TRBD1 identical over 8 bases. J gave up 4 bases and V 3 bases, and 10 bases lay outside the gene matches. In germline, CDR1 is LNHDA, CDR2 SQIVND (reference sequence). The CDR3 is 16 residues long. The CDR3 region has the DNA TGTGCCAGTAGTATTAGGGCAGGGGGCGGAGGCACTGAAGCTTTCTTT. As protein: CASSIRAGGGGTEAFF.

The chain combines TRBV4-2 with TRBJ2-5; tentatively, D is TRBD2 (5 bases). Trimming took off 0 bases at V and 5 bases at J, with 13 bases between the two ends. CDR3 length: 15 amino acids. Germline CDR1 reads LGHNA; CDR2 reads YNFKEQ. CDR3 coding DNA: TGTGCCAGCAGCCAAGATTGGGATAGCGTGGAGACCCAGTACTTC. It encodes CASSQDWDSVETQYF.

This chain uses TRBV4-3 with TRBJ1-2, with D maybe TRBD1 (6 bases). V was clipped by 2 bases and J by 8 bases, with 12 bases between them. Germline-derived CDR1 and CDR2 are LGHNA and YSLEER. This CDR3 region has 13 residues. The CDR3 DNA reads as TGCGCCAGCAGCCAAAGTAATCAGGGGGGCTACACCTTC. This encodes CASSQSNQGGYTF.

In this sample, this clone turned up once. The chain uses TRBV30 and TRBJ1-1, with a weak D call TRBD1 (5 bases). The CDR3 contains 13 residues. Trimming pared 0 bases from V and 0 bases from J, leaving 5 bases between. Germline V gene lookup returns CDR1 GTSNPN and CDR2 SVGIG (reference sequence). CDR3 sequence (DNA): TGTGCCTGGAGTGTGGGGCTGAACACTGAAGCTTTCTTT. This codes for CAWSVGLNTEAFF.